This T cell receptor beta chain was identified during a study of somatic mutations in cytotoxic T cells in rheumatoid arthritis. Findings of the study overall: The authors did not adjust the slight TRBV07 underrepresentation in rheumatoid arthritis patients for multiple comparisons. Within 8 of 65 patients, the single biggest CD8+ clone made up more than 20% of CD8+ cells. In rheumatoid arthritis patients, unlike healthy controls, CD8+ clonality rose with age.

TCRdb keeps only in-frame clones here, not all; method: immunoSEQ multiplex PCR. The table has about 16,000 clones, approximately 80% seen once. The CDR3 has 14 residues. Germline V gene lookup returns CDR1 SGHDN and CDR2 FVKESK. The junction had 4 bases not matched to a gene; V was cut back by 1 base and J by 8 bases. Remarks on this clone: Its antigen is not identified.

Sequencing was carried out using CD8+ T cells sorted from blood. This rearrangement joins TRBV14 to TRBJ2-4; 8 bases map to TRBD1. This TCR came from an adult with rheumatoid arthritis. The CDR3 DNA reads as TGTGCCAGCAGCCAAGCAAACAGGGGGGACATTCAGTACTTC. Translated: CASSQANRGDIQYF.